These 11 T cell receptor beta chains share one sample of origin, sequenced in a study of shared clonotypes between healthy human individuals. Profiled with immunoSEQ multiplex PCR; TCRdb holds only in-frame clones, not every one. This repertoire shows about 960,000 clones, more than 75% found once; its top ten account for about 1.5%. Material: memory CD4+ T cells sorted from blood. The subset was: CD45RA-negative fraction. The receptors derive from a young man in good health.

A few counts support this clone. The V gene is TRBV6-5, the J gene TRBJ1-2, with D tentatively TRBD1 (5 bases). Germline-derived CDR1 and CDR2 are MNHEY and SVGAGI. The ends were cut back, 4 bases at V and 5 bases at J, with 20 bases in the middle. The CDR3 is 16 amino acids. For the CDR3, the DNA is TGTGCCAGCAGTTCACCTGCAGGGAAAAAGAATTATGGCTACACCTTC. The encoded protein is CASSSPAGKKNYGYTF.

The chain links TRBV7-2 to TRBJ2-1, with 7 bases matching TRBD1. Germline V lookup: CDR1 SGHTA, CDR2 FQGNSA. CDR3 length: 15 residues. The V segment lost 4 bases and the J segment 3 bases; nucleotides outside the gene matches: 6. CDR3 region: CASSSDRAVYNEQFF. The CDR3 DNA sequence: TGTGCCAGCAGCTCCGACAGGGCCGTCTACAATGAGCAGTTCTTC.

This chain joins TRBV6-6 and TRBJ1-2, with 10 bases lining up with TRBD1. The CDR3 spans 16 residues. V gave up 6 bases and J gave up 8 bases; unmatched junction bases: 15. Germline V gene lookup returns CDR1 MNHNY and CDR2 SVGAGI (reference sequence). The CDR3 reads CASRPGQGKEPRGYTF. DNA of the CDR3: TGTGCCAGCAGACCGGGACAGGGGAAGGAACCTAGGGGCTACACCTTC.

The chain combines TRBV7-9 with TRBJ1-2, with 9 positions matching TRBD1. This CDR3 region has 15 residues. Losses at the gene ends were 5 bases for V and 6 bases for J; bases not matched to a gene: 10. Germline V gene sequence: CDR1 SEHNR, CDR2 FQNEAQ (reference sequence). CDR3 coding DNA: TGTGCCAGCAGCCCGGGACAGGGAGAGAACCATGGCTACACCTTC. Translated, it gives CASSPGQGENHGYTF.

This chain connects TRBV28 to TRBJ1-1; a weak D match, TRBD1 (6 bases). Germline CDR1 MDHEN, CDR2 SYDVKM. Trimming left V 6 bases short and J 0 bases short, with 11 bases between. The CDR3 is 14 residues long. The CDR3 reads CASSTGPLNTEAFF. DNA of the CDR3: TGTGCCAGCAGCACAGGGCCATTGAACACTGAAGCTTTCTTT.

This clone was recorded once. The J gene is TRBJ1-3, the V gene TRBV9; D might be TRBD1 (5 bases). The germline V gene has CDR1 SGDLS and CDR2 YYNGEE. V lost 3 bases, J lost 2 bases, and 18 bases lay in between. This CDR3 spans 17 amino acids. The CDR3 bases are TGTGCCAGCAGCGAATCAGGGTCGCCCGGACCTGGAAACACCATATATTTT. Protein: CASSESGSPGPGNTIYF.

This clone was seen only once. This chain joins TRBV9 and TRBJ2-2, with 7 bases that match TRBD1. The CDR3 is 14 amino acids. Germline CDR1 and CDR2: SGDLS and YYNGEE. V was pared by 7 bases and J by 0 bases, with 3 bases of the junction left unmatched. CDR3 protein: CASSDRANTGELFF. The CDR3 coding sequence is TGTGCCAGCTCCGACAGGGCGAACACCGGGGAGCTGTTTTTT. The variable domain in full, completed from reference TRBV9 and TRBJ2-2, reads DSGVTQTPKHLITATGQRVTLRCSPRSGDLSVYWYQQSLDQGLQFLIQYYNGEERAKGNILERFSAQQFPDLHSELNLSSLELGDSALYFCASSDRANTGELFFGEGSRLTVL.

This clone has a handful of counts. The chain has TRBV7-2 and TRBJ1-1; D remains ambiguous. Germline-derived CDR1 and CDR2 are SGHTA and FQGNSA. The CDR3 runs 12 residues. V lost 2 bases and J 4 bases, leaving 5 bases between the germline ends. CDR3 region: CASSLKGTEAFF. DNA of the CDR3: TGTGCCAGCAGCTTAAAAGGCACTGAAGCTTTCTTT.

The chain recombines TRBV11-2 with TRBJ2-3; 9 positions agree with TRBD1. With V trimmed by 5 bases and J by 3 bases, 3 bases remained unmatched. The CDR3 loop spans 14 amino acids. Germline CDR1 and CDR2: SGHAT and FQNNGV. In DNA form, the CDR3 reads TGTGCCAGCAGCCGGGACAGGGTGACAGATACGCAGTATTTT. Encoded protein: CASSRDRVTDTQYF.

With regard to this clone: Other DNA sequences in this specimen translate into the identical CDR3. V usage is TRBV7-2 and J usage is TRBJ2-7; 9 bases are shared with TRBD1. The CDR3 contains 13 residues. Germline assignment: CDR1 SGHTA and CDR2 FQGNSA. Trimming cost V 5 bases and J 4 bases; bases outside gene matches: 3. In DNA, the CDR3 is TGTGCCAGCAGCCTCGACAGGGGGTACGAGCAGTACTTC. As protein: CASSLDRGYEQYF. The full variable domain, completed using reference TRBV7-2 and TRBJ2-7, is GAGVSQSPSNKVTEKGKDVELRCDPISGHTALYWYRQSLGQGLEFLIYFQGNSAPDKSGLPSDRFSAERTGGSVSTLTIQRTQQEDSAVYLCASSLDRGYEQYFGPGTRLTVT.

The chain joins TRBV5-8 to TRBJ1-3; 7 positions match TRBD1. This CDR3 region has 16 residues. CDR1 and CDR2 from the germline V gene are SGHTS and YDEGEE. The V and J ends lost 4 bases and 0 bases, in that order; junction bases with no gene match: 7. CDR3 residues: CASSLVTGSSGNTIYF. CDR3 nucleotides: TGTGCCAGCAGCCTGGTGACAGGGTCCTCTGGAAACACCATATATTTT.